These 31 T cell receptor beta chains share one sample of origin, sequenced in a study of cytomegalovirus exposure and HLA in healthy donors. PCR was performed using 60 Vbeta and 13 Jbeta primers. Profiling relied on immunoSEQ multiplex PCR, and the TCRdb table lists in-frame clones only, not all of them. Among about 160,000 clones listed, 60% to 80% were seen once. The sample comprised PBMCs. These TCRs come from a man between 18 and 29 years old in good health and CMV-seropositive.

The chain has TRBV19 and TRBJ1-5, with 7 bases lining up with TRBD1. The V gene's germline CDR1 is LNHDA and CDR2 SQIVND (reference sequence). There are 16 residues in the CDR3. With 5 bases clipped from V and 6 bases from J, the junction kept 13 bases outside the gene matches. CDR3 sequence reads: CASSSPGGTKGQPQHF. For the CDR3, the DNA is TGTGCCAGTAGTTCCCCAGGGGGGACGAAGGGTCAGCCCCAGCATTTT.

This rearrangement joins TRBV5-6 to TRBJ2-2, with D perhaps TRBD1 (6 bases). Germline CDR1 is SGHDT and CDR2 is YYEEEE. Trimming removed 6 bases from V and 1 base from J, with 10 bases in between. This CDR3 comprises 14 residues. The CDR3: CASTWGQNTGELFF. CDR3 coding DNA: TGTGCCAGCACCTGGGGACAGAACACCGGGGAGCTGTTTTTT. Full variable domain (outside the CDR3, taken from reference TRBV5-6 and TRBJ2-2): DAGVTQSPTHLIKTRGQQVTLRCSPKSGHDTVSWYQQALGQGPQFIFQYYEEEERQRGNFPDRFSGHQFPNYSSELNVNALLLGDSALYLCASTWGQNTGELFFGEGSRLTVL.

V and J are TRBV9 and TRBJ1-5; TRBD1 matches at 7 bases. The CDR3 is made up of 14 amino acids. The trim removed 0 bases at V and 6 bases at J, leaving 3 bases unmatched. CDR1 SGDLS and CDR2 YYNGEE come from the germline V gene. This chain's CDR3 is CASSVGQGFQPQHF. For the CDR3, the DNA is TGTGCCAGCAGCGTAGGACAGGGTTTTCAGCCCCAGCATTTT.

CDR3 residues: CASNRNTEAFF. The DNA for the CDR3 is TGTGCCAGTAACAGGAACACTGAAGCTTTCTTT. The J gene is TRBJ1-1, the V gene TRBV19; D gene uncertain. CDR1 LNHDA and CDR2 SQIVND come from the germline V gene (reference sequence). The CDR3 loop spans 11 amino acids. The V end lost 7 bases, the J end lost 1 base, and 4 bases lay between the germline ends.

The chain links TRBV13 to TRBJ2-1; 10 positions agree with TRBD2. Germline V gene lookup returns CDR1 PRHDT and CDR2 FYEKMQ (reference sequence). Trimming removed 4 bases from V and 0 bases from J; junction bases left unmatched: 9. The CDR3 consists of 18 residues. The CDR3 nucleotides are TGTGCCAGCAGCTCCGGACTACTAGCGGGAAGCTCCTACAATGAGCAGTTCTTC. Encoded protein: CASSSGLLAGSSYNEQFF. The variable domain in full, with the rest retrieved from reference TRBV13 and TRBJ2-1, is AAGVIQSPRHLIKEKRETATLKCYPIPRHDTVYWYQQGPGQDPQFLISFYEKMQSDKGSIPDRFSAQQFSDYHSELNMSSLELGDSALYFCASSSGLLAGSSYNEQFFGPGTRLTVL.

The V gene is TRBV6-5, the J gene TRBJ1-1, with 8 bases matching TRBD1. Trimming cost V 2 bases and J 1 base; bases outside gene matches: 6. The CDR3 runs to 16 residues. CDR1 is MNHEY, CDR2 SVGAGI, per germline. CDR3: CASSYRTGPENTEAFF. The CDR3 coding sequence is TGTGCCAGCAGTTACAGGACAGGGCCAGAGAACACTGAAGCTTTCTTT.

This clone appeared a few times. The chain employs TRBV28 and TRBJ2-5, with 11 bases identical to TRBD2. This CDR3 comprises 13 residues. Germline V gives CDR1 MDHEN, CDR2 SYDVKM. Trimming took 8 bases from V and 11 from J; bases not matched to a gene: 10. This CDR3 reads CASSLAGGLIQYF. The CDR3 region has the DNA TGTGCCAGCTCTCTAGCGGGGGGTCTAATTCAGTACTTC. The full variable domain, completed using reference TRBV28 and TRBJ2-5, is DVKVTQSSRYLVKRTGEKVFLECVQDMDHENMFWYRQDPGLGLRLIYFSYDVKMKEKGDIPEGYSVSREKKERFSLILESASTNQTSMYLCASSLAGGLIQYFGPGTRLLVL.

This clone was seen a single time. The rearrangement joins TRBV11-3 to TRBJ2-2; unclear D gene. Trimming removed 1 base at V and 3 bases at J, with 6 bases between. This CDR3 has 14 residues. The germline gives CDR1 SGHNT, CDR2 YENEEA. This chain's CDR3 is CASSLVRYTGELFF. CDR3 bases: TGTGCCAGCAGCTTAGTCCGGTACACCGGGGAGCTGTTTTTT. The whole variable domain, filled in from reference TRBV11-3 and TRBJ2-2, reads EAGVVQSPRYKIIEKKQPVAFWCNPISGHNTLYWYLQNLGQGPELLIRYENEEAVDDSQLPKDRFSAERLKGVDSTLKIQPAELGDSAVYLCASSLVRYTGELFFGEGSRLTVL.

The chain carries TRBV6-5 and TRBJ2-5; D perhaps matches TRBD2 (5 bases). From germline, CDR1 is MNHEY and CDR2 SVGAGI. Trimming took off 5 bases at V and 4 bases at J, with 14 bases between the two ends. CDR3 length: 14 residues. The CDR3 DNA is TGTGCCAGCAGTCCCTATCTAGCCCCAGAGACCCAGTACTTC. Protein sequence: CASSPYLAPETQYF.

Here the CDR3 reads CSAPRTRTDNEQFF. DNA for the CDR3: TGCAGCGCTCCACGGACTAGGACGGACAATGAGCAGTTCTTC. The J gene is TRBJ2-1, the V gene TRBV29-1; 7 bases match TRBD2. Germline lookup yields CDR1 SQVTM and CDR2 ANQGSEA. V was clipped by 7 bases and J by 5 bases; unmatched bases: 11. This CDR3 is built from 14 residues.

V and J are TRBV6-5 and TRBJ1-6; 7 bases are shared with TRBD1. V trimming: 6 bases; J trimming: 10 bases; junction bases outside the gene matches: 9. The CDR3 has 14 amino acids. The germline V gene encodes CDR1 MNHEY and CDR2 SVGAGI. The CDR3 DNA reads TGTGCCAGCAGCCAGACAGGGACCCGATCACCCCTCCACTTT. Translating gives CASSQTGTRSPLHF.

This chain connects TRBV5-1 to TRBJ1-4; maybe TRBD1 (5 bases). Germline V CDR1 and CDR2: SGHRS, YFSETQ. V was pared by 0 bases and J by 2 bases, with 8 bases between. The CDR3 has 15 amino acids. CDR3 residues: CASSLAAGTNEKLFF. The CDR3 DNA reads as TGCGCCAGCAGCTTGGCCGCAGGGACTAATGAAAAACTGTTTTTT.

This clone was observed at least ten times. The CDR3 here is CASSLGTGGMYGYTF. The CDR3 region has the DNA TGTGCCAGCAGCCTAGGTACAGGGGGCATGTATGGCTACACCTTC. The chain carries TRBV7-2 and TRBJ1-2, with 9 bases lining up with TRBD1. V dropped 5 bases and J dropped 5; count of bases not matched to a gene: 9. From germline, CDR1 is SGHTA and CDR2 FQGNSA. The CDR3 loop spans 15 amino acids.

This clone was observed once. The J gene is TRBJ1-1, the V gene TRBV15, with a possible D match to TRBD1 (5 bases). The V end lost 1 base, the J end lost 2 bases, and 11 bases lay between the germline ends. The germline V gene encodes CDR1 LNHNV and CDR2 YYDKDF (reference sequence). The CDR3 is 15 amino acids. The CDR3 reads CATSRGQGGNTEAFF. The CDR3 bases are TGTGCCACCAGCAGAGGGCAGGGAGGAAACACTGAAGCTTTCTTT.

V and J are TRBV29-1 and TRBJ2-7; 9 bases map to TRBD2. The CDR3 is made up of 14 amino acids. With 5 bases clipped from V and 6 bases from J, the junction kept 11 bases outside the gene matches. The V gene's germline CDR1 is SQVTM and CDR2 ANQGSEA. Here the CDR3 reads CSVLAGGPTGEQYV. The CDR3 DNA reads as TGCAGCGTTCTCGCGGGAGGGCCGACGGGCGAGCAGTACGTC.

The V and J genes are TRBV6-1 and TRBJ2-3; 9 bases agree with TRBD1. Germline V lookup: CDR1 MNHNS, CDR2 SASEGT. This CDR3 is 17 amino acids long. Trimming at V came to 2 bases and at J to 0 bases, leaving 6 bases not matched to a gene. CDR3 sequence: CASSEPGTGPSTDTQYF. The CDR3 DNA follows: TGTGCCAGCAGTGAACCGGGGACAGGGCCTAGCACAGATACGCAGTATTTT.

V gene TRBV2 combines with J gene TRBJ2-2; D is undetermined. Germline V gene sequence: CDR1 SNHLY, CDR2 FYNNEI. This CDR3 has 13 amino acids. Deletions cut 1 base from V and 4 bases from J, with 4 bases between. The CDR3 region is CASSEEPTGELFF. In DNA form, the CDR3 reads TGTGCCAGCAGTGAAGAGCCCACCGGGGAGCTGTTTTTT.

The chain is built from TRBV2 and TRBJ2-7; TRBD1 might be the D (6 bases). CDR3 length: 13 residues. Germline CDR1 SNHLY, CDR2 FYNNEI. The V and J ends lost 7 bases and 2 bases respectively, with 12 bases between them. The CDR3 DNA reads as TGTGCCAGCAAGAAAACAGGGACCTACGAGCAGTACGTC. The encoded protein is CASKKTGTYEQYV.

The chain links TRBV28 to TRBJ1-4, with D maybe TRBD1 (6 bases). With 6 bases removed from V and 0 bases from J, the gap between germline ends came to 26 bases. The CDR3 has 20 residues. In germline, CDR1 is MDHEN, CDR2 SYDVKM. CDR3 nucleotides: TGTGCCAGCAGCTATCACGCTTCCAACAGGGATGTTGCAACTAATGAAAAACTGTTTTTT. Protein: CASSYHASNRDVATNEKLFF.

The V and J genes are TRBV6-5 and TRBJ1-5; D not certain. The CDR3 runs 13 residues. V was cut by 10 bases and J by 1 base, with 11 bases left in between. In germline, CDR1 is MNHEY, CDR2 SVGAGI. The CDR3 region is CATRRGSNQPQHF. The CDR3 DNA sequence: TGTGCCACCCGCCGGGGAAGCAATCAGCCCCAGCATTTT.

This clone has just one count. The CDR3 reads CASSQDEEGAGQGYTF. The DNA for the CDR3 is TGCGCCAGCAGCCAAGATGAGGAGGGGGCGGGACAGGGCTACACCTTC. The chain has TRBV4-1 and TRBJ1-2; 7 bases match TRBD1. This CDR3 contains 16 residues. The V and J ends lost 0 bases and 8 bases, in that order; junction bases with no gene match: 12. The germline V gene encodes CDR1 MGHRA and CDR2 YSYEKL.

The rearrangement uses TRBV6-5 and TRBJ2-3; TRBD2 matches at 9 bases. With V trimmed by 6 bases and J by 4 bases, 5 bases remained unmatched. The CDR3 runs to 14 residues. Germline V CDR1 and CDR2: MNHEY, SVGAGI. CDR3 coding DNA: TGTGCCAGCAGCCGGACTAGCGTCGCAGATACGCAGTATTTT. The encoded protein is CASSRTSVADTQYF.

The CDR3 nucleotides read TGTGCCAGCACCCTCGTCGGCAGGGACTATGGCTACACCTTC. Residues: CASTLVGRDYGYTF. This sequence joins TRBV5-4 and TRBJ1-2, with a tentative D call TRBD1 (5 bases). The V end lost 6 bases, the J end lost 3 bases, and 15 bases lay between the germline ends. The germline gives CDR1 SGHNT, CDR2 YYREEE (reference sequence). The length of the CDR3 is 14 residues.

The chain joins TRBV7-9 to TRBJ2-5, with 11 bases aligning to TRBD2. CDR1 and CDR2 from the germline V gene are SEHNR and FQNEAQ (reference sequence). Trimming took 4 bases from V and 7 from J; bases not matched to a gene: 11. The CDR3 is 16 amino acids. The CDR3 spells CASSSSSGGLFGTQYF. CDR3 DNA sequence: TGTGCCAGCAGCTCGTCTAGCGGGGGGCTTTTCGGGACCCAGTACTTC. Full variable domain (outside the CDR3, taken from reference TRBV7-9 and TRBJ2-5): DTGVSQNPRHKITKRGQNVTFRCDPISEHNRLYWYRQTLGQGPEFLTYFQNEAQLEKSRLLSDRFSAERPKGSFSTLEIQRTEQGDSAMYLCASSSSSGGLFGTQYFGPGTRLLVL.

The chain links TRBV9 to TRBJ1-1, with D perhaps TRBD1 (6 bases). The ends were cut back, 4 bases at V and 7 bases at J, with 17 bases in the middle. The CDR3 covers 14 residues. The germline CDR1 and CDR2 sequences are SGDLS and YYNGEE. CDR3 residues: CASSPHSTGIEAFF. CDR3 in DNA: TGTGCCAGCAGCCCCCACTCAACAGGGATTGAAGCTTTCTTT.

This chain uses TRBV5-4 with TRBJ2-7; TRBD1 might be the D (6 bases). Germline V lookup: CDR1 SGHNT, CDR2 YYREEE (reference sequence). Between the trimmed V and J ends, which lost 4 bases and 7 bases, there was a span of 15 bases. The length of the CDR3 is 13 residues. CDR3 bases: TGTGCCAGCAGCCCCAGGACAGACGGAGAGCAGTACGTC. The encoded protein is CASSPRTDGEQYV.

V gene TRBV4-2 combines with J gene TRBJ1-1, with 8 bases fitting TRBD1. Germline V CDR1 and CDR2: LGHNA, YNFKEQ. This CDR3 is 12 amino acids long. J lost 10 bases, V lost 1 base, and 2 bases had no gene match. The CDR3 DNA is TGTGCCAGCAGCCAAGGGGGACAGGTAGCTTTCTTT. Translating gives CASSQGGQVAFF.

This clone has more than one count but fewer than ten. This sequence joins TRBV5-6 and TRBJ1-6; tentatively, D is TRBD1 (5 bases). The V end was cut by 0 bases, the J end by 14 bases, with 21 bases between. CDR3 length: 16 amino acids. The germline CDR1 and CDR2 sequences are SGHDT and YYEEEE. The CDR3 sequence: CASSLGAGRNLQTLHF. Written as DNA, the CDR3 is TGTGCCAGCAGCTTGGGGGCGGGACGGAACTTACAGACCCTCCACTTT.

This clone was recorded only once. This chain joins TRBV25-1 and TRBJ1-1; TRBD1 aligns across 7 bases. V trimming: 5 bases; J trimming: 0 bases; junction bases outside the gene matches: 3. Germline loops: CDR1 MGHDK, CDR2 SYGVNS. The CDR3 is 14 amino acids. The CDR3 spells CASSLQGMNTEAFF. CDR3 coding DNA: TGTGCCAGCAGTCTACAGGGGATGAACACTGAAGCTTTCTTT.

The chain combines TRBV11-2 with TRBJ1-1, with D uncertain. Looked up from germline, CDR1 is SGHAT and CDR2 is FQNNGV. Between the trimmed V and J ends, which lost 3 bases and 4 bases, there was a span of 6 bases. The length of the CDR3 is 12 residues. CDR3 in DNA: TGTGCCAGCAGCTTGCTGAGCACTGAAGCTTTCTTT. Amino acids: CASSLLSTEAFF.

The V and J genes are TRBV11-2 and TRBJ2-7, with D tentatively TRBD1 or TRBD2 (6 bases each). The CDR3 totals 13 residues. CDR1 is SGHAT, CDR2 FQNNGV, per germline. Deletions cut 5 bases from V and 3 bases from J, with 11 bases between. Here the CDR3 reads CASSRGRDYEQYV. DNA for the CDR3: TGTGCCAGCAGCCGGGGGCGGGACTACGAGCAGTACGTC.